The next 21 T cell receptor beta chains were all read from a single sample in a study of blood T cell repertoires in COVID-19. Measured with immunoSEQ multiplex PCR; TCRdb has only the in-frame clones, and not every one. The table lists about 160,000 clones, 78% of them singletons. Sequencing was carried out using peripheral blood. Receptors originate from a woman older than 75 with acute or convalescent COVID-19.

The chain links TRBV30 to TRBJ2-2; D ambiguous. Germline V gene lookup returns CDR1 GTSNPN and CDR2 SVGIG (reference sequence). The V and J ends lost 0 bases and 6 bases respectively, with 8 bases between them. This CDR3 has 13 amino acids. CDR3 DNA sequence: TGTGCCTGGAGTGTTAATCAGGCCGGGGAGCTGTTTTTT. Amino acids: CAWSVNQAGELFF.

This clone was seen only once. The chain employs TRBV15 and TRBJ1-5; tentatively, D is TRBD1 (6 bases). The CDR3 runs to 13 residues. The V and J ends lost 5 bases and 6 bases respectively, with 11 bases between them. CDR1 is LNHNV and CDR2 is YYDKDF in the germline V gene (reference sequence). The CDR3 nucleotides read TGTGCCACCAGCGTCGGGGGGCCTCAGCCCCAGCATTTT. As protein: CATSVGGPQPQHF.

The chain couples TRBV27 to TRBJ2-2; 11 positions agree with TRBD2. With V trimmed by 3 bases and J by 1 base, 7 bases remained unmatched. Germline loops: CDR1 MNHEY, CDR2 SMNVEV (reference sequence). This CDR3 comprises 18 residues. The CDR3 region is CASSFSSLAGGNTGELFF. DNA of the CDR3: TGTGCCAGCAGTTTCTCCTCCCTAGCGGGAGGGAACACCGGGGAGCTGTTTTTT.

The chain uses TRBV28 and TRBJ1-1, with D unclear. The CDR3 loop spans 14 amino acids. V gave up 3 bases and J gave up 1 base, with 9 bases separating them. Looked up from germline, CDR1 is MDHEN and CDR2 is SYDVKM. The CDR3 DNA reads TGTGCCAGCAGTTTCTGGCGGGAGAACACTGAAGCTTTCTTT. It yields the protein CASSFWRENTEAFF.

The chain employs TRBV28 and TRBJ2-7; D remains unclear. The CDR3 is made up of 11 amino acids. CDR1 is MDHEN, CDR2 SYDVKM, per germline. V gave up 2 bases and J gave up 6 bases, with 5 bases separating them. This CDR3 is CASSLISEQYF. The CDR3 DNA sequence: TGTGCCAGCAGTTTAATCTCCGAGCAGTACTTC.

The V gene is TRBV6-2 or TRBV6-3, the J gene TRBJ2-1; D may be TRBD2 (6 bases). V was cut by 0 bases and J by 4 bases, with 13 bases left in between. The length of the CDR3 is 16 residues. Germline CDR1 and CDR2: MNHEY and SVGEGT. The CDR3 protein is CASSYSGISGYNEQFF. In DNA, the CDR3 is TGTGCCAGCAGTTACTCCGGGATTAGCGGTTACAATGAGCAGTTCTTC.

The chain uses TRBV5-1 and TRBJ2-1; 10 nucleotides match TRBD2. The V gene end was trimmed by 4 bases and the J gene end by 7 bases; junction bases not matched to a gene: 5. The CDR3 is 14 amino acids. Germline lookup yields CDR1 SGHRS and CDR2 YFSETQ. CDR3 in amino acids: CASSVAGGPNEQFF. The CDR3 coding sequence is TGCGCCAGCAGCGTAGCGGGAGGACCGAATGAGCAGTTCTTC. Full variable domain (rest looked up from reference TRBV5-1 and TRBJ2-1): KAGVTQTPRYLIKTRGQQVTLSCSPISGHRSVSWYQQTPGQGLQFLFEYFSETQRNKGNFPGRFSGRQFSNSRSEMNVSTLELGDSALYLCASSVAGGPNEQFFGPGTRLTVL.

This sequence joins TRBV6-2 or TRBV6-3 and TRBJ1-5, with D hard to call. Trimming took 6 bases from V and 7 from J, leaving 16 bases between them. Germline V gene data show CDR1 as MNHEY and CDR2 as SVGEGT. The CDR3 has 14 amino acids. The CDR3 protein is CASSRGDPGQPQHF. Written as DNA, the CDR3 is TGTGCCAGCAGCCGCGGGGATCCGGGGCAGCCCCAGCATTTT.

The J gene is TRBJ1-1, the V gene TRBV11-3, with D uncertain. Trimming stripped 5 bases from V and 1 base from J, with 8 bases between. Germline assignment: CDR1 SGHNT and CDR2 YENEEA. CDR3 length equals 13 residues. The CDR3 DNA reads as TGTGCCAGCAGCCAATCGAGGAACACTGAAGCTTTCTTT. It encodes CASSQSRNTEAFF.

This sequence joins TRBV7-9 and TRBJ1-1; 7 bases map to TRBD1. J was trimmed by 4 bases and V by 4 bases; bases with no gene match: 18. The CDR3 consists of 18 residues. Germline CDR1 reads SEHNR; CDR2 reads FQNEAQ (reference sequence). CDR3 in DNA: TGTGCCAGCAGCTCCTCTTCCGAGGGGGCCAAAGGGCGCACTGAAGCTTTCTTT. It codes for CASSSSSEGAKGRTEAFF.

V gene TRBV10-3 combines with J gene TRBJ2-7; 10 nucleotides match TRBD2. After removal of 0 bases from V and 5 bases from J, the junction contained 10 bases not matched to a gene. The CDR3 has 17 residues. In germline, CDR1 is ENHRY, CDR2 SYGVKD. The CDR3 DNA sequence: TGTGCCATCAGTGAGTCAATAGCGGGGGGCACCCGGGACGAGCAGTACTTC. It translates to CAISESIAGGTRDEQYF.

The chain has TRBV19 and TRBJ1-1; weak D call: TRBD1 (5 bases). The V gene lost 2 bases and the J gene lost 1 base, with 8 bases spanning the gap. This CDR3 has 14 amino acids. The germline CDR1 and CDR2 sequences are LNHDA and SQIVND (reference sequence). CDR3 nucleotides: TGTGCCAGTAGTATAAGGGGCCCGAACACTGAAGCTTTCTTT. This gives the protein CASSIRGPNTEAFF.

The gene calls are TRBV19 and TRBJ1-5, with 8 bases identical to TRBD1. The CDR3 runs 15 residues. V trimming: 6 bases; J trimming: 7 bases; junction bases outside the gene matches: 11. CDR1 is LNHDA and CDR2 is SQIVND in the germline V gene (reference sequence). CDR3 DNA: TGTGCCAGTAGCCGAACTACAGGGGGGTACCAGCCCCAGCATTTT. Amino acids: CASSRTTGGYQPQHF.

This clone was recorded only once. The rearrangement joins TRBV3-1 (or the pseudogene TRBV3-2) to TRBJ2-1; 8 bases align to TRBD1. V dropped 3 bases and J dropped 12; count of bases not matched to a gene: 4. CDR1 and CDR2 from the germline V gene are LGHDT and YNNKEL (reference sequence). CDR3 length: 12 residues. CDR3 in amino acids: CASSQTGAGQFF. Here the CDR3 DNA reads TGTGCCAGCAGCCAGACAGGGGCGGGGCAGTTCTTC.

J is TRBJ1-2 and V is TRBV5-1, with TRBD1 identical over 8 bases. CDR1 is SGHRS and CDR2 is YFSETQ in the germline V gene. CDR3 length equals 13 residues. J gave up 4 bases and V 4 bases, and 3 bases lay outside the gene matches. CDR3 region: CASSLDRVYGYTF. As DNA, the CDR3 is TGCGCCAGCAGCCTGGACAGGGTCTATGGCTACACCTTC.

This rearrangement joins TRBV28 to TRBJ1-2; a weak D match, TRBD1 (5 bases). From germline, CDR1 is MDHEN and CDR2 SYDVKM. CDR3 size: 14 residues. The V gene lost 7 bases and the J gene lost 6 bases, with 18 bases spanning the gap. The CDR3 spells CASTQPSRDNGYTF. CDR3 coding DNA: TGTGCCAGCACTCAACCCTCCAGGGATAATGGCTACACCTTC.

CDR3 region: CASRAGESDIQYF. Here the CDR3 DNA reads TGCGCCAGCAGGGCAGGGGAATCGGACATTCAGTACTTC. This chain joins TRBV10-1 and TRBJ2-4; D might be TRBD1 (6 bases). Trimming stripped 6 bases from V and 8 bases from J, with 14 bases between. Germline V gene lookup returns CDR1 WNHNN and CDR2 SYGVQD (reference sequence). The CDR3 covers 13 residues.

The V call is TRBV28, the J call TRBJ2-7, with 7 bases that match TRBD2. Per germline, CDR1 MDHEN and CDR2 SYDVKM. There are 15 residues in the CDR3. Trimming at V came to 6 bases and at J to 6 bases, leaving 14 bases not matched to a gene. The CDR3 here is CASSPSAGALSEQYF. The CDR3 DNA sequence: TGTGCCAGCAGCCCATCGGCGGGAGCTTTGTCCGAGCAGTACTTC. Full variable domain (rest looked up from reference TRBV28 and TRBJ2-7): DVKVTQSSRYLVKRTGEKVFLECVQDMDHENMFWYRQDPGLGLRLIYFSYDVKMKEKGDIPEGYSVSREKKERFSLILESASTNQTSMYLCASSPSAGALSEQYFGPGTRLTVT.

The V gene is TRBV19, the J gene TRBJ1-5, with 10 positions matching TRBD1. The V gene end was trimmed by 4 bases and the J gene end by 1 base; junction bases not matched to a gene: 7. Germline lookup yields CDR1 LNHDA and CDR2 SQIVND (reference sequence). This CDR3 region has 17 residues. Here the CDR3 reads CASSTLDRGLSNQPQHF. Here the CDR3 DNA reads TGTGCCAGTAGTACATTAGACAGGGGGCTGAGCAATCAGCCCCAGCATTTT.

This chain links TRBV18 with TRBJ2-7; TRBD2 agrees at 10 bases. There are 14 residues in the CDR3. V lost 3 bases to trimming and J lost 5 bases; unmatched junction nucleotides: 4. Germline CDR1 is KGHSH and CDR2 is LQKENI. The CDR3 loop is CASSPGLASDEQYF. In DNA, the CDR3 is TGTGCCAGCTCACCGGGACTAGCGAGCGACGAGCAGTACTTC.

The gene calls are TRBV24-1 and TRBJ2-7; tentatively, D is TRBD1 (6 bases). CDR3 length equals 12 residues. Germline loops: CDR1 KGHDR, CDR2 SFDVKD. V shed 7 bases and J shed 5 bases, with 11 bases lying between them. CDR3 in amino acids: CATRQGGNEQYF. The CDR3 DNA is TGTGCCACCAGACAGGGTGGGAACGAGCAGTACTTC.